This entry concerns a single TCR beta chain. The antigen is not known. This CDR3 is built from 17 residues. After removal of 4 bases from V and 0 bases from J, the junction contained 5 bases not matched to a gene. CDR1 is SGHDT and CDR2 is YYEEEE in the germline V gene. The record originates from a study of neoadjuvant anti-PD-1 for oral cavity cancer. About the research overall: Most patients had three to four biweekly doses of 3 mg/kg nivolumab before resection. Around day 43, patients without progression received a fourth nivolumab dose before surgery. Findings and caveats of the study: PBMC Gini-index clonality exceeded responders' in non-responders post-nivolumab.

Sequencing was performed with immunoSEQ multiplex PCR; in TCRdb, only in-frame clones are kept and a portion is missing. The table shows fewer than 40,000 clones, with around nine tenths occurring only once. These newly diagnosed stage II-IVA oral cavity squamous cell carcinoma patients had no prior systemic or radiation treatment. This chain uses TRBV5-6 with TRBJ2-6; TRBD1 aligns across 9 bases. The source was PBMCs, collected before nivolumab (anti-PD-1) treatment. This receptor was identified in a person aged 40 to 85 with oral cavity squamous cell carcinoma. The CDR3, as DNA: TGTGCCAGCAGCGGGACAGGGTACAGCTCTGGGGCCAACGTCCTGACTTTC. Amino acid sequence: CASSGTGYSSGANVLTF.